The sequence of this TCR beta chain was determined in a study of blood T cell repertoires in COVID-19 (dated by TCRdb to about 2020). Looking at the study overall: Samples from collaborators originated in the United States, Italy and Spain and spanned both the acute and convalescent phases of COVID-19. The material from the prospective study consisted of cDNA or gDNA derived from T cells, B-cell-depleted T cells, or PBMCs. The dataset comprised deeply sampled blood TCRbeta repertoires from subjects exposed to, actively infected with, or recovered from COVID-19. The repertoires were made available in a free public database intended to serve as a resource for research on the immune response to SARS-CoV-2. The samples were drawn from the first 160 participants of the ongoing ImmuneRACE study and from 950 to 1,500 subjects provided by 6 global collaborators. A de-identified subject ID, COVID-19 status, age in years and sex were almost always included in the sample metadata. Where available, HLA class I and class II types were taken from metadata supplied by the sample provider and were not determined by assay-based typing.

Study-wide conclusions, independent of this receptor: The quantity of clinical and demographic metadata differed by source and by participant and was supplied without curation.

The immunoSEQ Assay, a bias-controlled multiplex PCR, was used to amplify TCRbeta CDR3 regions from genomic DNA. Per the original workflow: The number of nucleated cells in each sample was estimated by amplification of reference gene primers within the assay. Sequence reads were collapsed and filtered to measure the absolute abundance of every unique TCRbeta CDR3 rearrangement. For each sample, productive Simpson clonality was calculated by taking the square root of Simpson's diversity index across productive rearrangements. The table was pulled from immuneACCESS by TCRdb, which kept in-frame rearrangements only. Such tables lose some clones; where checked, under half of the loss comes from unresolved V genes, and the rest has no known cause. The V and J calls and clone size were taken over from that table, and D and trimming were inferred from the DNA. The sample table shows some 170,000 clones, and 75% to 90% are seen once. The ten largest make up around 6.7% of the sample.

This clone turned up a few times. Its recognized antigen is unknown. Base quality data are lacking; no much larger clone is found one base away. One collaborating source in Seattle enrolled patients while the patients were actively infected and followed the patients over time throughout the course of disease. The collaborating institutions used their own protocols to collect whole blood in K2EDTA tubes. For TCRbeta analysis, collaborator samples were shipped as frozen whole blood, as isolated PBMCs, or as DNA extracted from either sample type. Looking up the germline V gene yields CDR1 LGHNA and CDR2 YNFKEQ. V gives up 3 bases and J gives up 1 base, and the segment between their germline ends measures 12 bases. The CDR3 starts with the cysteine, ends with the phenylalanine, and has 15 residues. The CDR3 DNA has 45 bases and is translated from base 1.

This chain is built from TRBV4-2 and TRBJ1-2; too little of a D gene remains to name it. This TCR was sampled from a middle-aged woman with COVID-19, enrolled during active disease. What was sequenced was peripheral blood. The nucleotide sequence is TGTGCCAGCAGCCAGGACTCTCCCCTTAACTATGGCTACACCTTC. This sequence encodes CASSQDSPLNYGYTF.